This TCR beta chain was obtained from a study of T-cell reconstitution after alpha-beta-depleted transplantation in children. Preparing the TCRbeta library involved the use of unique molecular identifiers. MiXCR, applied by TCRdb to the PCR reads, yields one record per CDR3 protein. The sample lists about 27,000 distinct CDR3 sequences; 15% to 20% were seen once. Trimming pared 2 bases from V and 4 bases from J, leaving 8 bases between. The length of the CDR3 is 13 residues. Germline lookup yields CDR1 MNHEY and CDR2 SVGEGT. This clonotype was counted many times. Its cognate antigen is unknown. Study outcomes and limitations: Surviving recipient cells, namely T cells and thymic progenitors, were the source of high day-60 TCRbeta diversity in some patients. Alpha-beta T cells about two months after transplant reportedly derived from several hundred expanded graft clones. T-cell counts and diversity were attributed mostly to newly produced T cells one year after transplant.

V and J are TRBV6-2 or TRBV6-3 and TRBJ2-5; D unresolved. The receptor was derived from a male patient between 2 and 10 years old who had a stem cell transplant for acute lymphoblastic leukemia, so the T cells may come from the graft donor. Sequencing was performed on PBMCs, mostly from graft donor cells, taken 60 days after TCRalphabeta/CD19-depleted stem cell transplant. The CDR3 DNA reads as TGTGCCAGCAGTTACAACCAGCGAGAGACCCAGTACTTC. Protein: CASSYNQRETQYF.